The rows below give T cell receptor beta chains drawn from one sample of a study of CD8 T cells in Susac syndrome. TCRdb itself ran the immunoSEQ multiplex PCR reads through MiXCR, one entry per CDR3 protein. Counted here are roughly 200,000 distinct CDR3 sequences, roughly 94% occurring once; the ten biggest clones make up 0.08% to 0.11%. Sample: CD4+ T cells from PBMCs. Receptors originate from a human donor in good health. Each CDR3 is given with its conserved first and last residue. A D gene is named only where the DNA matches it firmly.

J gene	D gene	V gene	CDR3 protein	CDR3 DNA
TRBJ2-5	-	TRBV28	CASRAELIQETQYF	TGTGCCAGCAGGGCCGAGCTCATCCAAGAGACCCAGTACTTC
TRBJ1-5	-	TRBV30	CAWSLDGYSNQPQHF	TGTGCCTGGAGTTTGGACGGATATAGCAATCAGCCCCAGCATTTT
TRBJ2-7	-	TRBV20-1	CSARWVRGPYEQYF	TGCAGTGCTAGATGGGTCAGGGGTCCCTACGAGCAGTACTTC
TRBJ1-3	-	TRBV20-1	CSARVEARGNTIYF	TGCAGTGCTAGAGTGGAGGCCCGTGGAAACACCATATATTTT
TRBJ2-3	-	TRBV3-1	CASSRRTDTQYF	TGTGCCAGCAGCCGGAGGACAGATACGCAGTATTTT
TRBJ2-1	-	TRBV29-1	CSVRGINWNEQFF	TGCAGCGTCCGGGGGATTAATTGGAATGAGCAGTTCTTC
TRBJ1-5	-	TRBV9	CASSVTSDSNQPQHF	TGTGCCAGCAGCGTGACATCCGATAGCAATCAGCCCCAGCATTTT
TRBJ2-2	-	TRBV7-6	CASSLGLPNTGELFF	TGTGCCAGCAGCTTAGGACTTCCTAACACCGGGGAGCTGTTTTTT
TRBJ2-1	-	TRBV28	CASSHDEQFF	TGTGCCAGCAGTCACGATGAGCAGTTCTTC
TRBJ2-4	TRBD1	TRBV28	CATMLRGRAKNIQYF	TGTGCCACCATGCTCAGGGGGCGAGCCAAAAACATTCAGTACTTC
TRBJ2-5	-	TRBV5-1	CASSLGWGPQYF	TGCGCCAGCAGCTTGGGGTGGGGTCCACAGTACTTC
TRBJ2-6	TRBD1	TRBV27	CASFLLGRGHSGANVLTF	TGTGCCAGTTTTTTATTGGGCAGGGGGCACTCTGGGGCCAACGTCCTGACTTTC
TRBJ1-2	-	TRBV27	CASGGSYHYGYTF	TGTGCCAGCGGGGGGTCCTACCACTATGGCTACACCTTC